The sequence of this T cell receptor beta chain was determined in a study of blood T cells in healthy people across ages. This clonotype has only a few counts. Its specificity is not known. Study observations and caveats: Per million T cells, TCR beta diversity dropped roughly linearly as age increased. One million T cells yielded diversity estimates that were considered underestimates.

Through a sample-barcoded 5' primer and a J-beta primer mix, a second PCR was run for roughly 6 to 12 cycles. Researchers report that a template-switch adaptor with 12 random nucleotides tagged each cDNA molecule. TCRdb reprocessed the 5' RACE reads with MiXCR, giving one entry per CDR3 protein. The sample comprises approximately 850,000 distinct CDR3 sequences, approximately 44% of which are singletons, and about a fifth rests with the top ten. V lost 5 bases and J 6 bases, leaving 14 bases between the germline ends. The germline V gene encodes CDR1 PRHDT and CDR2 FYEKMQ (reference sequence). The CDR3 is 13 residues long.

The receptor comes from a man in his 60s in good health. The chain employs TRBV13 and TRBJ2-7; D is unresolved. The sample was blood. The chain's CDR3 is CASSLTSFREQYF. The CDR3 nucleotides are TGTGCCAGCAGCCTCACATCGTTCCGCGAGCAGTACTTC.